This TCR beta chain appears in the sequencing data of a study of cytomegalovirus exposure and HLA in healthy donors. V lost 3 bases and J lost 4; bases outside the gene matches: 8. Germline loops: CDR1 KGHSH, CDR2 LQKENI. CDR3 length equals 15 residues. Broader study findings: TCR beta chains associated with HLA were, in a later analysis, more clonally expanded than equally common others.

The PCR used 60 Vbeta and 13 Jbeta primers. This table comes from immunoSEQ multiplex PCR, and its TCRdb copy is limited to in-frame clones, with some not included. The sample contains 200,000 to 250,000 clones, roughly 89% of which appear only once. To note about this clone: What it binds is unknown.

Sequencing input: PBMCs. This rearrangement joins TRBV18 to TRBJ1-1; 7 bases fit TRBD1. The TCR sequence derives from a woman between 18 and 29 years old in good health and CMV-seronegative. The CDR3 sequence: CASSPDRQWGTEAFF. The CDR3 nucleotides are TGTGCCAGCTCACCGGACAGGCAGTGGGGCACTGAAGCTTTCTTT. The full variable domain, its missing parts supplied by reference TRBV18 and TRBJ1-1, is NAGVMQNPRHLVRRRGQEARLRCSPMKGHSHVYWYRQLPEEGLKFMVYLQKENIIDESGMPKERFSAEFPKEGPSILRIQQVVRGDSAAYFCASSPDRQWGTEAFFGQGTRLTVV.